This T cell receptor (beta chain) was retrieved from a study of blood T cell repertoires in COVID-19. At the level of the study: From T cells, B-cell-depleted T cells, or PBMCs came the material, which was cDNA or gDNA.

In the authors' workflow: Amplified reference gene primers provided the basis for estimating nucleated cell counts. TCRdb keeps only in-frame clones here, not all; method: immunoSEQ multiplex PCR. The V and J calls and the clone size are those of that table, but D and trimming were determined from the DNA. The sample has roughly 250,000 clones; about 73% are singletons. From germline, CDR1 is SGHRS and CDR2 YFSETQ. V lost 7 bases, J lost 5 bases, and 11 bases stayed unmatched. This CDR3 spans 14 amino acids. The TCR sequence derives from a woman of 80 years or more with acute or convalescent COVID-19. The V call is TRBV5-1, the J call TRBJ2-5; 7 nucleotides line up with TRBD1. What was sequenced was peripheral blood. CDR3 coding DNA: TGCGCCAGCTCTTCTGACAGGGCCGAGGAGACCCAGTACTTC. It encodes CASSSDRAEETQYF.